Shown below are 23 T cell receptor beta chains from a single sample sequenced in a study of PD-1 blockade in mismatch repair-deficient tumors. Data came from immunoSEQ multiplex PCR; TCRdb stores just in-frame clones and leaves some out. The sample gives approximately 9,300 clones, under 95% of which show up once; more than 7.5% is in the top ten. These TCRs' antigens remain unknown. Time point of the sample: roughly 10-day in vitro stimulation with candidate neoantigen peptide 3. The specimen comprised cells cultured in vitro, sampled from a patient treated with pembrolizumab. The receptors derive from an adult with mismatch repair-deficient cancer.

Here the CDR3 DNA reads TGTGCCAGCAGCCTGTCCACTATGAACACCGGGGAGCTGTTTTTT. Translating gives CASSLSTMNTGELFF. The chain has TRBV7-8 and TRBJ2-2; D gene unclear. The CDR3 consists of 15 residues. Germline CDR1 and CDR2: SGHVS and FQNEAQ. Trimming removed 5 bases from V and 1 base from J, with 11 bases in between.

With respect to this clone: A read error may account for a junction end that differs from germline. The CDR3 DNA reads as TGTGCCACCAGCCGATCCGAGGGTAGGAGAGCCCTCTTT. Protein sequence: CATSRSEGRRALF. The V and J genes are TRBV15 and TRBJ1-6, with no clear D. The germline V gene encodes CDR1 LNHNV and CDR2 YYDKDF (reference sequence). CDR3 length: 13 amino acids.

J is TRBJ2-2 and V is TRBV4-2, with TRBD2 matching 11 bases. From germline, CDR1 is LGHNA and CDR2 YNFKEQ. V was clipped by 1 base and J by 4 bases; unmatched bases: 8. The CDR3 consists of 18 residues. Here the CDR3 DNA reads TGTGCCAGCAGCCAAGCTAGCGGGAGGTTCAGGAGCACCGGGGAGCTGTTTTTT. It codes for CASSQASGRFRSTGELFF.

This clone was picked up a small number of times. The chain uses TRBV2 and TRBJ1-1, with D uncertain. The V gene's germline CDR1 is SNHLY and CDR2 FYNNEI. This CDR3 has 16 amino acids. V lost 5 bases and J lost 0, with 16 bases in between. The CDR3: CASSLVYEGLNTEAFF. For the CDR3, the DNA is TGTGCCAGCAGTCTCGTTTATGAGGGTCTGAACACTGAAGCTTTCTTT. The full variable domain, in which reference TRBV2 and TRBJ1-1 provide the parts outside the CDR3, is EPEVTQTPSHQVTQMGQEVILRCVPISNHLYFYWYRQILGQKVEFLVSFYNNEISEKSEIFDDQFSVERPDGSNFTLKIRSTKLEDSAMYFCASSLVYEGLNTEAFFGQGTRLTVV.

The V call is TRBV19, the J call TRBJ2-2; 12 bases agree with TRBD2. The junction had 4 bases not matched to a gene; V was cut back by 6 bases and J by 5 bases. The CDR3 has 15 amino acids. The germline V gene has CDR1 LNHDA and CDR2 SQIVND (reference sequence). Here the CDR3 reads CASRFGTSGTGELFF. The DNA of the CDR3 is TGTGCCAGTAGATTCGGGACTAGCGGGACCGGGGAGCTGTTTTTT.

The chain is built from TRBV18 and TRBJ2-3; no definite D call. The germline gives CDR1 KGHSH, CDR2 LQKENI. The length of the CDR3 is 12 residues. Trimming stripped 0 bases from V and 3 bases from J, with 1 base between. The CDR3 loop reads CASSPPTDTQYF. CDR3 nucleotides: TGTGCCAGCTCACCACCAACAGATACGCAGTATTTT. The full variable domain, in which reference TRBV18 and TRBJ2-3 provide the parts outside the CDR3, is NAGVMQNPRHLVRRRGQEARLRCSPMKGHSHVYWYRQLPEEGLKFMVYLQKENIIDESGMPKERFSAEFPKEGPSILRIQQVVRGDSAAYFCASSPPTDTQYFGPGTRLTVL.

The chain joins TRBV2 to TRBJ2-7, with a weak D call TRBD1 (5 bases). V lost 5 bases and J 4 bases, leaving 6 bases between the germline ends. The CDR3 has 11 amino acids. In germline, CDR1 is SNHLY, CDR2 FYNNEI. The chain's CDR3 is CASSRGYEQYF. For the CDR3, the DNA is TGTGCCAGCAGTAGGGGATACGAGCAGTACTTC. Filled out from reference TRBV2 and TRBJ2-7, the complete variable domain reads EPEVTQTPSHQVTQMGQEVILRCVPISNHLYFYWYRQILGQKVEFLVSFYNNEISEKSEIFDDQFSVERPDGSNFTLKIRSTKLEDSAMYFCASSRGYEQYFGPGTRLTVT.

DNA of the CDR3: TGTGCCAGTAGTAAGGGACATATAATGAACACTGAAGCTTTCTTT. This codes for CASSKGHIMNTEAFF. This sequence joins TRBV19 and TRBJ1-1; a weak D match, TRBD1 (6 bases). CDR1 and CDR2 (germline): LNHDA, SQIVND (reference sequence). V gave up 4 bases and J gave up 0 bases, with 12 bases separating them. The CDR3 runs to 15 residues. Using reference TRBV19 and TRBJ1-1 for the parts outside the CDR3, the full variable domain is DGGITQSPKYLFRKEGQNVTLSCEQNLNHDAMYWYRQDPGQGLRLIYYSQIVNDFQKGDIAEGYSVSREKKESFPLTVTSAQKNPTAFYLCASSKGHIMNTEAFFGQGTRLTVV.

This clone was detected only once. J is TRBJ1-6 and V is TRBV7-8; D is possibly TRBD1 (5 bases). The CDR3 totals 15 residues. V was trimmed by 6 bases and J by 7 bases, leaving 16 bases between them. Germline CDR1 and CDR2: SGHVS and FQNEAQ. Written as DNA, the CDR3 is TGTGCCAGCAGTGCACCACAGGCGGCGAATTCACCCCTCCACTTT. It yields the protein CASSAPQAANSPLHF.

The chain employs TRBV19 and TRBJ2-1; D perhaps matches TRBD2 (7 bases). Germline CDR1 reads LNHDA; CDR2 reads SQIVND (reference sequence). The CDR3 is made up of 16 amino acids. The V and J ends lost 3 bases and 2 bases respectively, with 14 bases between them. This CDR3 is CASSMRGRAPYNEQFF. CDR3 DNA: TGTGCCAGTAGTATGAGGGGGAGGGCACCCTACAATGAGCAGTTCTTC.

V usage is TRBV12-2 and J usage is TRBJ2-1; the table's D call, TRBD2, has no DNA check behind it. TRBV12-2 is annotated as a pseudogene. The CDR3 has 19 residues. The CDR3 nucleotides are TGTGCAAGCCCTCCTCCCCCCGAGAGTTCGTCCTCCTCATACAATGAGCAGTTCTTC. It translates to CASPPPPESSSSSYNEQFF.

The rearrangement links TRBV11-2 to TRBJ1-1; D not resolved. Trimming shortened V by 3 bases and J by 1 base, and 6 bases separated the two germline ends. Looked up from germline, CDR1 is SGHAT and CDR2 is FQNNGV. This CDR3 region has 13 residues. This chain's CDR3 is CASSFGRNTEAFF. CDR3 DNA: TGTGCCAGCAGCTTTGGGAGGAACACTGAAGCTTTCTTT.

This clone was observed a single time. This chain connects TRBV9 to TRBJ2-7, with a tentative D call TRBD1 (5 bases). This CDR3 spans 15 amino acids. Germline V gives CDR1 SGDLS, CDR2 YYNGEE. Trimming left V 0 bases short and J 2 bases short, with 12 bases between. The CDR3 sequence is CASSVGSGFTYEQYF. The CDR3 DNA is TGTGCCAGCAGCGTAGGGTCAGGGTTCACCTACGAGCAGTACTTC.

The chain employs TRBV7-3 and TRBJ1-2, with D hard to call. Looked up from germline, CDR1 is SGHTA and CDR2 is FQGTGA. The CDR3 is 13 residues long. V was cut by 2 bases and J by 8 bases, with 12 bases left in between. CDR3 nucleotides: TGTGCCAGCAGCTTAGGCGGAGGGATAGGCTACACCTTC. This codes for CASSLGGGIGYTF.

V gene TRBV4-1 combines with J gene TRBJ1-1; 12 nucleotides agree with TRBD1. The ends lost 0 bases at V and 8 bases at J; junction bases unmatched: 4. Germline CDR1 and CDR2: MGHRA and YSYEKL. This CDR3 is built from 15 residues. Here the CDR3 reads CASSQEGTGGAEAFF. The CDR3 nucleotides are TGCGCCAGCAGCCAAGAAGGGACAGGGGGCGCGGAAGCTTTCTTT.

The chain links TRBV5-1 to TRBJ2-2; 9 bases fit TRBD2. The germline V gene encodes CDR1 SGHRS and CDR2 YFSETQ. The length of the CDR3 is 17 residues. V was clipped by 0 bases and J by 4 bases; unmatched bases: 7. CDR3 DNA: TGCGCCAGCAGCTTGGCCGCGGGGGGGCAAGGCACCGGGGAGCTGTTTTTT. This translates into CASSLAAGGQGTGELFF.

The CDR3 DNA sequence: TGCGCCAGCAGGACAGGGGCTTTAGCCAAAAACATTCAGTACTTC. Amino acid sequence: CASRTGALAKNIQYF. This chain joins TRBV10-1 and TRBJ2-4, with TRBD1 identical over 8 bases. This CDR3 region has 15 residues. The V gene end was trimmed by 6 bases and the J gene end by 0 bases; junction bases not matched to a gene: 4. CDR1 WNHNN and CDR2 SYGVQD come from the germline V gene (reference sequence).

The CDR3 nucleotides read TGTGCCAGCTGGCGGGGCAGGAACTATGGCTACACCTTC. Its protein is CASWRGRNYGYTF. This chain uses TRBV2 with TRBJ1-2; weak D call: TRBD1 (5 bases). Trimming took 8 bases from V and 2 from J, leaving 12 bases between them. The CDR3 covers 13 residues. The germline V gene has CDR1 SNHLY and CDR2 FYNNEI.

Concerning this clone itself: The junction departs from the called germline gene at one end, perhaps through a read error. The CDR3 loop is CASSIGLAGTTGELFF. CDR3 in DNA: TGTGCTAGCAGCATCGGACTAGCGGGGACCACCGGGGAGCTGTTTTTT. This chain connects TRBV7-7 to TRBJ2-2; 12 bases are a match to TRBD2. This CDR3 has 16 residues. Germline V gene data show CDR1 as SSHAT and CDR2 as FNYEAQ (reference sequence).

The J gene is TRBJ2-7, the V gene TRBV18; D is uncertain. The ends were cut back, 3 bases at V and 3 bases at J, with 12 bases in the middle. The length of the CDR3 is 14 residues. Germline values: CDR1 KGHSH, CDR2 LQKENI. Here the CDR3 reads CASSPPLTSYEQYF. The CDR3 DNA reads as TGTGCCAGCTCACCCCCCTTGACAAGCTACGAGCAGTACTTC.

The chain uses TRBV15 and TRBJ1-6, with a tentative D call TRBD1 (5 bases). The V end was cut by 6 bases, the J end by 9 bases, with 15 bases between. Germline assignment: CDR1 LNHNV and CDR2 YYDKDF (reference sequence). The CDR3 length is 14 residues. The CDR3, as DNA: TGTGCCACCAGGGGACCTGGGACGGGTTCACCCCTCCACTTT. Its translation: CATRGPGTGSPLHF.

This chain joins TRBV13 and TRBJ2-7; D perhaps matches TRBD2 (5 bases). The CDR3 has 16 residues. Germline-derived CDR1 and CDR2 are PRHDT and FYEKMQ (reference sequence). V lost 5 bases and J 5 bases, leaving 22 bases between the germline ends. The CDR3 sequence: CASSQSTGKPLDEQYF. For the CDR3, the DNA is TGTGCCAGCAGCCAGAGTACGGGGAAACCGTTGGACGAGCAGTACTTC.

DNA of the CDR3: TGTGCCAGCAGTGAATCGAGAGGCCGGGGCACTGAAGCTTTCTTT. Encoded protein: CASSESRGRGTEAFF. This chain joins TRBV2 and TRBJ1-1; no definite D call. Per the germline V gene, CDR1 is SNHLY and CDR2 is FYNNEI. The V gene lost 2 bases and the J gene lost 4 bases, with 14 bases spanning the gap. The CDR3 contains 15 residues.